What follows are 9 T cell receptor beta chains derived from one specimen sequenced in a study of beta chain features in type 1 diabetes. Reverse transcribing all isolated RNA meant expressed TCRB transcripts were sequenced. Sequencing was performed with immunoSEQ multiplex PCR; in TCRdb, only in-frame clones are kept and a portion is missing. The top ten hold about 0.02% of the sample, which has under 950,000 clones, roughly a sixth seen once. Sequencing used naive CD4+ T cells from blood. These receptors all stem from a woman between 18 and 29 years old in good health.

The chain carries TRBV6-5 and TRBJ2-3; D remains ambiguous. The length of the CDR3 is 13 residues. The V end lost 2 bases, the J end lost 5 bases, and 8 bases lay between the germline ends. Germline assignment: CDR1 MNHEY and CDR2 SVGAGI. The CDR3 is CASSYRTGDTQYF. CDR3 DNA: TGTGCCAGCAGTTACCGCACCGGAGATACGCAGTATTTT.

This rearrangement joins TRBV18 to TRBJ2-3; the match to TRBD2 covers 9 bases. Losses at the gene ends were 3 bases for V and 5 bases for J; bases not matched to a gene: 15. The CDR3 is 18 residues long. Per the germline V gene, CDR1 is KGHSH and CDR2 is LQKENI. CDR3 sequence (DNA): TGTGCCAGCTCACCCGGGCTAGCGGGATCAAGAGGAGGAGATACGCAGTATTTT. Translating gives CASSPGLAGSRGGDTQYF.

The V and J genes are TRBV2 and TRBJ2-7; 7 bases match TRBD1. The germline V gene has CDR1 SNHLY and CDR2 FYNNEI. V lost 3 bases to trimming and J lost 12 bases; unmatched junction nucleotides: 5. The CDR3 length is 11 residues. CDR3 nucleotide sequence: TGTGCCAGCAGTGAGAGGGACAGCAGGTACTTC. Encoded protein: CASSERDSRYF.

This clone was found a few times. The same CDR3 also results from other DNA sequences found in this sample. This sequence joins TRBV5-4 and TRBJ1-1; D perhaps matches TRBD1 (6 bases). V was cut by 3 bases and J by 1 base, with 10 bases left in between. The CDR3 length is 14 residues. CDR1 and CDR2 (germline): SGHNT, YYREEE (reference sequence). In DNA, the CDR3 is TGTGCCAGCAGCTGGGGGCAGGGGAACACTGAAGCTTTCTTT. Its protein product is CASSWGQGNTEAFF.

This chain uses TRBV13 with TRBJ2-1; TRBD2 matches at 14 bases. The CDR3 extends over 18 amino acids. Unmatched junction bases numbered 10, after V lost 1 base and J lost 8 bases. CDR1 is PRHDT and CDR2 is FYEKMQ in the germline V gene (reference sequence). CDR3 protein: CASSLEGLAGEEGDEQFF. CDR3 bases: TGTGCCAGCAGCTTAGAGGGACTAGCGGGAGAGGAAGGTGATGAGCAGTTCTTC.

This clone was seen more than once but under ten times. The chain is built from TRBV9 and TRBJ2-5; TRBD2 might be the D (6 bases). V shed 0 bases and J shed 5 bases, with 14 bases lying between them. This CDR3 contains 15 residues. Germline CDR1 reads SGDLS; CDR2 reads YYNGEE. CDR3 protein: CASSVEGGEWETQYF. The CDR3 region has the DNA TGTGCCAGCAGCGTAGAAGGCGGGGAGTGGGAGACCCAGTACTTC. The full variable domain, rest sourced from reference TRBV9 and TRBJ2-5, is DSGVTQTPKHLITATGQRVTLRCSPRSGDLSVYWYQQSLDQGLQFLIQYYNGEERAKGNILERFSAQQFPDLHSELNLSSLELGDSALYFCASSVEGGEWETQYFGPGTRLLVL.

The chain links TRBV5-1 to TRBJ2-5; 15 bases agree with TRBD2. TRBJ2-7 matches the DNA end more closely, so the J call is doubtful. The CDR3 has 14 residues. Germline loops: CDR1 SGHRS, CDR2 YFSETQ. The CDR3 DNA reads as TGCGCCAGCAGCCGGACTAGCGGGAGGGGCGAGCAGTACTTC. Residues: CASSRTSGRGEQYF.

V gene TRBV5-1 combines with J gene TRBJ2-3; a weak D match, TRBD2 (5 bases). V dropped 0 bases and J dropped 1 base, with 12 bases sitting between them. The CDR3 runs 16 residues. Germline CDR1 and CDR2: SGHRS and YFSETQ. The CDR3 sequence is CASSLEVGRRTDTQYF. The DNA of the CDR3 is TGCGCCAGCAGCTTGGAGGTGGGGAGACGCACAGATACGCAGTATTTT.

In this sample, this clone turned up a few times. The rearrangement uses TRBV18 and TRBJ1-1; the match to TRBD1 covers 8 bases. Germline loops: CDR1 KGHSH, CDR2 LQKENI. V dropped 2 bases and J dropped 7; count of bases not matched to a gene: 6. This CDR3 region has 14 residues. The CDR3 coding sequence is TGTGCCAGCTCACCAGACAGGGGTCGGGTTGAAGCTTTCTTT. Encoded protein: CASSPDRGRVEAFF.